The 14 T cell receptor beta chains presented below share a single source sample, sequenced in a study of blood T cell repertoires in COVID-19. This table comes from immunoSEQ multiplex PCR, and its TCRdb copy is limited to in-frame clones, with some not included. The sample contains about 140,000 clones, around 86% of which appear only once. The sequencing input was peripheral blood. These receptors were taken from a human donor in a cohort sampled during active COVID-19.

V usage is TRBV6-6 and J usage is TRBJ1-2; no definite D call. V lost 6 bases and J 7 bases, leaving 12 bases between the germline ends. CDR1 is MNHNY and CDR2 is SVGAGI in the germline V gene (reference sequence). There are 12 residues in the CDR3. CDR3 sequence: CASSPLARGYTF. The CDR3 DNA reads as TGTGCCAGCAGCCCTCTAGCCCGTGGCTACACCTTC.

The V gene is TRBV19, the J gene TRBJ1-1; 9 nucleotides align to TRBD1. Germline CDR1 is LNHDA and CDR2 is SQIVND (reference sequence). The length of the CDR3 is 14 residues. With V trimmed by 5 bases and J by 4 bases, 5 bases remained unmatched. The CDR3 sequence: CASSAGTGITEAFF. The CDR3 region has the DNA TGTGCCAGTAGTGCCGGGACAGGGATCACTGAAGCTTTCTTT.

This sequence joins TRBV4-1 and TRBJ2-7; a weak D match, TRBD1 (5 bases). CDR1 is MGHRA and CDR2 is YSYEKL in the germline V gene. This CDR3 is built from 21 residues. V was shortened by 2 bases and J by 3 bases, with 32 bases between the two germline ends. The CDR3 loop reads CASSQPTRESLGQGYNYEQYF. CDR3 nucleotides: TGCGCCAGCAGCCAACCTACACGCGAGAGCTTGGGGCAGGGTTATAACTACGAGCAGTACTTC.

This clone turned up a few times. The V call is TRBV6-5, the J call TRBJ1-6, with 8 bases aligning to TRBD1. Trimming cost V 6 bases and J 7 bases; bases outside gene matches: 5. Germline lookup yields CDR1 MNHEY and CDR2 SVGAGI. The CDR3 is made up of 14 amino acids. DNA for the CDR3: TGTGCCAGCAGCGGGACAGGAAGAAATTCACCCCTCCACTTT. Translation: CASSGTGRNSPLHF.

In this sample, this clone turned up once. The V call is TRBV20-1, the J call TRBJ2-5; 9 bases line up with TRBD2. This CDR3 spans 18 amino acids. Germline V gene lookup returns CDR1 DFQATT and CDR2 SNEGSKA (reference sequence). The V gene end was trimmed by 3 bases and the J gene end by 1 base; junction bases not matched to a gene: 15. For the CDR3, the DNA is TGCAGTGCTAGTTCCCCTAGCGGGATTCCTACTTTCCAAGAGACCCAGTACTTC. Protein sequence: CSASSPSGIPTFQETQYF.

The chain uses TRBV7-2 and TRBJ1-2; 7 bases fit TRBD1. The CDR3 spans 15 residues. Germline CDR1 SGHTA, CDR2 FQGNSA. V lost 5 bases to trimming and J lost 2 bases; unmatched junction nucleotides: 8. The CDR3 region is CASSHRGTANYGYTF. The CDR3 DNA follows: TGTGCCAGCAGCCATCGCGGGACAGCAAACTATGGCTACACCTTC.

The V call is TRBV2, the J call TRBJ2-5; 7 positions match TRBD2. V lost 6 bases, J lost 5 bases, and 3 bases stayed unmatched. The CDR3 extends over 12 amino acids. CDR1 is SNHLY, CDR2 FYNNEI, per germline. The DNA of the CDR3 is TGTGCCAGCAGAGGGGAGGGGGAGACCCAGTACTTC. It codes for CASRGEGETQYF.

The V and J genes are TRBV18 and TRBJ1-2, with 7 bases matching TRBD1. The V gene end was trimmed by 3 bases and the J gene end by 3 bases; junction bases not matched to a gene: 7. Germline CDR1 and CDR2: KGHSH and LQKENI. The CDR3 covers 15 residues. DNA for the CDR3: TGTGCCAGCTCACCGCGAAGGGGGCTGGACTATGGCTACACCTTC. It codes for CASSPRRGLDYGYTF. Variable domain in full (rest from reference TRBV18 and TRBJ1-2): NAGVMQNPRHLVRRRGQEARLRCSPMKGHSHVYWYRQLPEEGLKFMVYLQKENIIDESGMPKERFSAEFPKEGPSILRIQQVVRGDSAAYFCASSPRRGLDYGYTFGSGTRLTVV.

CDR3 DNA: TGCGCCAGCTCAATCCTAGCGGTAAACACAGATACGCAGTATTTT. This encodes CASSILAVNTDTQYF. V usage is TRBV5-1 and J usage is TRBJ2-3, with 7 positions matching TRBD2. V trimming: 7 bases; J trimming: 2 bases; junction bases outside the gene matches: 10. The CDR3 contains 15 residues. Per the germline V gene, CDR1 is SGHRS and CDR2 is YFSETQ.

V gene TRBV5-4 combines with J gene TRBJ2-1, with 7 bases identical to TRBD2. The germline V gene has CDR1 SGHNT and CDR2 YYREEE (reference sequence). The ends lost 0 bases at V and 7 bases at J; junction bases unmatched: 7. The CDR3 has 15 amino acids. The CDR3 region is CASSLARRGWNEQFF. The CDR3, as DNA: TGTGCCAGCAGCTTGGCCCGGCGGGGGTGGAATGAGCAGTTCTTC.

This clone has only a few counts. The genes are TRBV6-1 and TRBJ1-5, with 7 nucleotides matching TRBD1. The length of the CDR3 is 14 residues. Germline values: CDR1 MNHNS, CDR2 SASEGT. The V and J ends lost 3 bases and 7 bases, in that order; junction bases with no gene match: 6. The CDR3 is CASSEWRGQQPQHF. The CDR3 DNA reads as TGTGCCAGCAGTGAGTGGAGGGGGCAGCAGCCCCAGCATTTT.

This clone was found many times. V usage is TRBV27 and J usage is TRBJ2-1; perhaps TRBD1 as D (6 bases). Germline CDR1 is MNHEY and CDR2 is SMNVEV (reference sequence). Trimming removed 11 bases from V and 5 bases from J, with 19 bases in between. The CDR3 extends over 14 amino acids. Here the CDR3 DNA reads TGTGCCGTGGCCTCGGACAGTTCGAACAATGAGCAGTTCTTC. Its translation: CAVASDSSNNEQFF.

The DNA for the CDR3 is TGTGCCACCAGCAGAGATCTAGCGGAGGGGGAAGAGACCCAGTACTTC. Translating it yields CATSRDLAEGEETQYF. The rearrangement uses TRBV15 and TRBJ2-5; D is perhaps TRBD2 (7 bases). With 0 bases removed from V and 3 bases from J, the gap between germline ends came to 14 bases. This CDR3 is 16 amino acids long. Germline CDR1 is LNHNV and CDR2 is YYDKDF (reference sequence).

This clone has just one count. The chain carries TRBV30 and TRBJ1-4, with 11 bases that match TRBD1. J was trimmed by 0 bases and V by 1 base; bases with no gene match: 4. The germline V gene encodes CDR1 GTSNPN and CDR2 SVGIG (reference sequence). This CDR3 contains 17 residues. The CDR3 nucleotides are TGTGCCTGGAGTGCCTGGACAGGGGGCACAACTAATGAAAAACTGTTTTTT. It codes for CAWSAWTGGTTNEKLFF. Combining the CDR3 with reference TRBV30 and TRBJ1-4 gives the whole variable domain SQTIHQWPATLVQPVGSPLSLECTVEGTSNPNLYWYRQAAGRGLQLLFYSVGIGQISSEVPQNLSASRPQDRQFILSSKKLLLSDSGFYLCAWSAWTGGTTNEKLFFGSGTQLSVL.